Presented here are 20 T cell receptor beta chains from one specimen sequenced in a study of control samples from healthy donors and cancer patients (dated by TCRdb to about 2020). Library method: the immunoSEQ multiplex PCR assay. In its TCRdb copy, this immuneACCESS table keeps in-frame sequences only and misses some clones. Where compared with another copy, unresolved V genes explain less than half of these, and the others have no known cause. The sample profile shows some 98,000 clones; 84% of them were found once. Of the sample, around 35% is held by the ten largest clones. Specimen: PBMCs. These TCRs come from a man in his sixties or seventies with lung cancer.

CDR3 sequence: CASSPAGGREQYF. Here the CDR3 DNA reads TGTGCCAGCTCACCAGCAGGGGGCAGAGAGCAGTACTTC. This chain connects TRBV18 to TRBJ2-7; 8 bases are a match to TRBD1. The J segment lost 7 bases and the V segment lost 2 bases, leaving 4 bases of the junction unmatched. This CDR3 is built from 13 residues. Germline CDR1 and CDR2: KGHSH and LQKENI.

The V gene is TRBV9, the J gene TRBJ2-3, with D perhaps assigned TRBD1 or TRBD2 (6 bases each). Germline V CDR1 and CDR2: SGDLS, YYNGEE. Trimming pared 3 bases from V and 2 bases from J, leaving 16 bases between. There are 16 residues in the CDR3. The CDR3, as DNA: TGTGCCAGCAGCGGTGGGCACAGGGACTTCACAGATACGCAGTATTTT. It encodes CASSGGHRDFTDTQYF.

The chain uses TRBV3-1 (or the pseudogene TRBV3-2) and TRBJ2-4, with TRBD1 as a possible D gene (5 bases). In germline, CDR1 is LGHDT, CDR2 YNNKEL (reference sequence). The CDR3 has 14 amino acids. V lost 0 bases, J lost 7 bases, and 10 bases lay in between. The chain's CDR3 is CASSQDRALNIQYF. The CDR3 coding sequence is TGTGCCAGCAGCCAAGACAGGGCCCTGAACATTCAGTACTTC.

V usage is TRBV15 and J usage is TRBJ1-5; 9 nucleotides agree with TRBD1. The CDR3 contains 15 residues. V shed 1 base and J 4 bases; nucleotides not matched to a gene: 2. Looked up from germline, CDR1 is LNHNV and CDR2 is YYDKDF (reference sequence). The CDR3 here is CATSRGTGENQPQHF. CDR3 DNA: TGTGCCACCAGCAGAGGGACAGGGGAAAATCAGCCCCAGCATTTT.

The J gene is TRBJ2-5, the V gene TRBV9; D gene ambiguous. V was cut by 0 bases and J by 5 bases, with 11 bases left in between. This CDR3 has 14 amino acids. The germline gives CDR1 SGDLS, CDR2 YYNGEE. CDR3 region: CASSVDERWETQYF. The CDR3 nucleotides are TGTGCCAGCAGCGTAGATGAGCGTTGGGAGACCCAGTACTTC.

As DNA, the CDR3 is TGTGCCATCAGTGAGTCAACCTCGGTGACGTCGCGGGGGGGCCTCTCCTACAATGAGCAGTTCTTC. This codes for CAISESTSVTSRGGLSYNEQFF. This sequence joins TRBV10-3 and TRBJ2-1; 9 bases agree with TRBD2. This CDR3 contains 22 residues. The trim removed 0 bases at V and 0 bases at J, leaving 18 bases unmatched. From germline, CDR1 is ENHRY and CDR2 SYGVKD.

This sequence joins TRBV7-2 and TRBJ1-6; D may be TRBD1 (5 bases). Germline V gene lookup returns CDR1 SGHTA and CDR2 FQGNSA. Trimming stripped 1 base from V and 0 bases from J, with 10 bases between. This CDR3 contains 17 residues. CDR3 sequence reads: CASSLGQMSSYNSPLHF. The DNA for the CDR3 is TGTGCCAGCAGCTTAGGACAGATGAGCTCCTATAATTCACCCCTCCACTTT.

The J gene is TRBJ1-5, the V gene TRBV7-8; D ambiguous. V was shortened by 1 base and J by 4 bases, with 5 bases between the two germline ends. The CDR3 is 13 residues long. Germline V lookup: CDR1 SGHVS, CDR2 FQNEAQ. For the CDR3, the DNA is TGTGCCAGCAGCTTAGATGGGAATCAGCCCCAGCATTTT. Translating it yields CASSLDGNQPQHF. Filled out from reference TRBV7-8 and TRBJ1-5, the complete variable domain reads GAGVSQSPRYKVAKRGQDVALRCDPISGHVSLFWYQQALGQGPEFLTYFQNEAQLDKSGLPSDRFFAERPEGSVSTLKIQRTQQEDSAVYLCASSLDGNQPQHFGDGTRLSIL.

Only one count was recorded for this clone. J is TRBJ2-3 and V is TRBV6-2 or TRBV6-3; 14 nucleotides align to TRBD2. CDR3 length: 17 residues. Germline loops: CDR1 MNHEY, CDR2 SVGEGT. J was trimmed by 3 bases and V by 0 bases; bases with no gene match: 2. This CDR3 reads CASSYSTSGGDTDTQYF. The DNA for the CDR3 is TGTGCCAGCAGTTACTCGACTAGCGGGGGGGATACAGATACGCAGTATTTT.

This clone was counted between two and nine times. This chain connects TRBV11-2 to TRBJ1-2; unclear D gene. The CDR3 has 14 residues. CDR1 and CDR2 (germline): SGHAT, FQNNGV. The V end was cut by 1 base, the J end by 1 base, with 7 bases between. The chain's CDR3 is CASSLGRINYGYTF. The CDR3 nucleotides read TGTGCCAGCAGCTTAGGGCGGATTAACTATGGCTACACCTTC.

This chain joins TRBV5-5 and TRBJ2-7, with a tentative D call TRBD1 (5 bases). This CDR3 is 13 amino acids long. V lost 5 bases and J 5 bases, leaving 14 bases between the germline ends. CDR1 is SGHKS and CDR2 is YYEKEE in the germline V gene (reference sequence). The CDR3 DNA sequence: TGTGCCAGCAGTCGGACATCCCGGGACGAGCAGTACTTC. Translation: CASSRTSRDEQYF.

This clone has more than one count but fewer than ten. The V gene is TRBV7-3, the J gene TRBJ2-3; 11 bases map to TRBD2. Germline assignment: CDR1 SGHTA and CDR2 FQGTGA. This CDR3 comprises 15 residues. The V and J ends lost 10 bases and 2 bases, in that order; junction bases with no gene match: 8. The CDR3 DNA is TGTGCCACCGGACTAGCGGGCGGTACCACAGATACGCAGTATTTT. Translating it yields CATGLAGGTTDTQYF. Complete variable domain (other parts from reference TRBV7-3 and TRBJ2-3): GAGVSQTPSNKVTEKGKYVELRCDPISGHTALYWYRQSLGQGPEFLIYFQGTGAADDSGLPNDRFFAVRPEGSVSTLKIQRTERGDSAVYLCATGLAGGTTDTQYFGPGTRLTVL.

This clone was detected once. The CDR3 protein is CASSRYSYEQYF. CDR3 nucleotide sequence: TGTGCCAGCAGCCGGTACAGCTACGAGCAGTACTTC. The rearrangement joins TRBV3-1 (or the pseudogene TRBV3-2) to TRBJ2-7; no clear D. This CDR3 comprises 12 residues. Between the trimmed V and J ends, which lost 4 bases and 3 bases, there was a span of 7 bases. Germline V gene sequence: CDR1 LGHDT, CDR2 YNNKEL (reference sequence).

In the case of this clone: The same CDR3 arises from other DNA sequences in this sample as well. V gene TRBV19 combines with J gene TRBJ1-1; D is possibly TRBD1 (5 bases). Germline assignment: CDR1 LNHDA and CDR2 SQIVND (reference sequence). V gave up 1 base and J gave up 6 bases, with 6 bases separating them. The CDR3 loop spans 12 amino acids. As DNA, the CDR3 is TGTGCCAGTAGTATAGGAGGGGCTGAAGCTTTCTTT. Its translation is CASSIGGAEAFF. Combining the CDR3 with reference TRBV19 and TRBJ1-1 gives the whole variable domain DGGITQSPKYLFRKEGQNVTLSCEQNLNHDAMYWYRQDPGQGLRLIYYSQIVNDFQKGDIAEGYSVSREKKESFPLTVTSAQKNPTAFYLCASSIGGAEAFFGQGTRLTVV.

The CDR3 DNA is TGTGCCAGCACCGCAGGGGCGGATAATTCACCCCTCCACTTT. Translation: CASTAGADNSPLHF. The rearrangement links TRBV11-2 to TRBJ1-6; possible D gene TRBD1, 6 bases. CDR3 length: 14 amino acids. The germline V and J ends were trimmed by 7 bases and 5 bases, with 12 bases remaining between them. Germline assignment: CDR1 SGHAT and CDR2 FQNNGV.

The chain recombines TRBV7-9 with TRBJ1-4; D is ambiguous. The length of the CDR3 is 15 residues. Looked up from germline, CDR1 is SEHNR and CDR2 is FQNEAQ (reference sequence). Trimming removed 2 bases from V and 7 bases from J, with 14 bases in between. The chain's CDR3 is CASSLLSSFPEKLFF. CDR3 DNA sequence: TGTGCCAGCAGCTTACTAAGTAGTTTCCCTGAAAAACTGTTTTTT.

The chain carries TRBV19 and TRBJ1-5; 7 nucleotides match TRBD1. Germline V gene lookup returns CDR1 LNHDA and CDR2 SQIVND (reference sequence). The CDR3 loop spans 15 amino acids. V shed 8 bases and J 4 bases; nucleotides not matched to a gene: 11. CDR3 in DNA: TGTGCCAGTCATGAACAGGGGAGGAAGAATCAGCCCCAGCATTTT. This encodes CASHEQGRKNQPQHF.

CDR3 loop: CASSSGTSRTGELFF. The CDR3 DNA follows: TGTGCCAGCAGCTCCGGGACTAGTCGCACCGGGGAGCTGTTTTTT. The rearrangement joins TRBV11-3 to TRBJ2-2; 8 bases line up with TRBD2. The germline gives CDR1 SGHNT, CDR2 YENEEA. J was trimmed by 4 bases and V by 4 bases; bases with no gene match: 5. CDR3 size: 15 residues. Filled out from reference TRBV11-3 and TRBJ2-2, the complete variable domain reads EAGVVQSPRYKIIEKKQPVAFWCNPISGHNTLYWYLQNLGQGPELLIRYENEEAVDDSQLPKDRFSAERLKGVDSTLKIQPAELGDSAVYLCASSSGTSRTGELFFGEGSRLTVL.

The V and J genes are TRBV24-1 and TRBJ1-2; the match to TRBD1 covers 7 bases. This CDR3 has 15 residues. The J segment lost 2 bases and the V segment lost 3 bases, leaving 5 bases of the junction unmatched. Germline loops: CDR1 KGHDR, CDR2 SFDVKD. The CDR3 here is CATSDRGTANYGYTF. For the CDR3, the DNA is TGTGCCACCAGTGATCGGGGGACAGCGAACTATGGCTACACCTTC.

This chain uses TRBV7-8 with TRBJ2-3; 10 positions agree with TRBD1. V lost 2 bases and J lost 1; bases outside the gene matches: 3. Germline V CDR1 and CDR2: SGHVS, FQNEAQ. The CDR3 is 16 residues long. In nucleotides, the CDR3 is TGTGCCAGCAGCTTACGACAGGGGGCAGGCACAGATACGCAGTATTTT. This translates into CASSLRQGAGTDTQYF.